This is a list of T cell receptor beta chains from one sample in a study of T cells after yellow fever vaccination. TCRdb re-called the 5' RACE reads with MiXCR, one entry per CDR3 protein. The table records 300,000 to 450,000 distinct CDR3 sequences, around 6.4% of them present only once. Material: PBMCs, obtained 5 days after the yellow fever booster vaccination. The source is a man younger than 40 who received the YFV17D yellow fever vaccine. The CDR3 runs from the conserved cysteine through the conserved F or W. Fields, in order: D gene, V gene, clone size, J gene, CDR3 protein, CDR3 DNA. A D gene is named only where the DNA matches it firmly. The listing skips clone size in some rows; elsewhere it reads once, few, many or a size class.

TRBD2,TRBV28,many,TRBJ2-5,CASNRLAGVSWETQYF,TGTGCCAGCAATCGACTAGCGGGAGTGTCGTGGGAGACCCAGTACTTC
-,TRBV29-1,few,TRBJ2-7,CSANAGGTHEQYF,TGCAGCGCCAATGCTGGCGGAACGCACGAGCAGTACTTC
TRBD1,TRBV4-3,many,TRBJ2-4,CASSQFDRVGPKNIQYF,TGCGCCAGCAGCCAGTTCGACAGGGTGGGTCCCAAAAACATTCAGTACTTC
-,TRBV6-1,-,TRBJ1-1,CASSPGWENTEAFF,TGTGCCAGCAGTCCAGGGTGGGAGAACACTGAAGCTTTCTTT
-,TRBV28,few,TRBJ2-3,CANQGNTDTQYF,TGTGCCAATCAGGGGAACACAGATACGCAGTATTTT
-,TRBV28,many,TRBJ1-1,CAILNSRNTEAFF,TGTGCCATTTTAAATTCACGGAACACTGAAGCTTTCTTT
-,TRBV5-6,few,TRBJ2-7,CASSEGLEQYF,TGTGCCAGCAGCGAGGGGTTGGAGCAGTACTTC
-,TRBV5-1,many,TRBJ2-1,CASSLATSSYNEQFF,TGCGCCAGCAGCTTGGCAACAAGCTCCTACAATGAGCAGTTCTTC
-,TRBV12-3/TRBV12-4,-,TRBJ2-1,CASSRLGQGRYEQFF,TGTGCCAGCAGCCGCCTGGGGCAGGGTCGCTATGAGCAGTTCTTC
-,TRBV27,many,TRBJ2-2,CASSSLGGRGELFF,TGTGCCAGCAGTTCCCTAGGGGGGCGCGGGGAGCTGTTTTTT
TRBD2,TRBV12-3/TRBV12-4,-,TRBJ2-7,CASSLAGEYEQYF,TGTGCCAGCAGTTTGGCGGGAGAGTACGAGCAGTACTTC
TRBD2,TRBV20-1,few,TRBJ2-3,CSAPKSASGALLGTQYF,TGCAGTGCCCCAAAGTCGGCTAGCGGGGCCCTTCTGGGTACGCAGTATTTT
-,TRBV5-1,many,TRBJ2-5,CASSLAGLQETQYF,TGCGCCAGCAGCTTGGCAGGCTTACAAGAGACCCAGTACTTC
-,TRBV6-5,-,TRBJ2-6,CASSYGAGANVLTF,TGTGCCAGCAGTTATGGGGCTGGGGCCAACGTCCTGACTTTC
-,TRBV7-2,few,TRBJ2-1,CASSLVNFAYNEQFF,TGTGCCAGCAGCTTAGTCAACTTTGCCTACAATGAGCAGTTCTTC
TRBD2,TRBV20-1,-,TRBJ2-7,CSAQGGTSGILTYYEQYF,TGCAGTGCCCAGGGGGGGACTAGCGGAATTTTAACTTACTACGAGCAGTACTTC
TRBD2,TRBV29-1,once,TRBJ2-1,CSVQSTSGYNEQFF,TGCAGCGTCCAATCGACTAGCGGTTACAATGAGCAGTTCTTC
-,TRBV11-2,-,TRBJ1-6,CASSLEGNSPLHF,TGTGCCAGCAGCTTAGAAGGGAATTCACCCCTCCACTTT
TRBD2,TRBV28,many,TRBJ2-7,CASSSEIWASGSPSTYEQYF,TGTGCCAGCAGTTCTGAGATATGGGCTAGCGGGAGTCCTTCGACATACGAGCAGTACTTC
-,TRBV28,-,TRBJ1-5,CASSSTGGVNQPQHF,TGTGCCAGCAGTTCCACGGGCGGTGTCAATCAGCCCCAGCATTTT
TRBD1,TRBV18,-,TRBJ1-6,CASSPERTGGPPLHF,TGTGCCAGCTCACCTGAGCGGACAGGGGGCCCACCCCTCCACTTT
TRBD2,TRBV20-1,few,TRBJ2-7,CSASDTSGSGYEQYF,TGCAGTGCTAGTGATACTAGCGGGAGTGGCTACGAGCAGTACTTC
TRBD2,TRBV6-5,many,TRBJ2-1,CASSYGLARKNEQFF,TGTGCCAGCAGTTACGGACTAGCGCGGAAAAATGAGCAGTTCTTC
TRBD2,TRBV12-3/TRBV12-4,-,TRBJ2-4,CASCSRGRGTSGRDIQYF,TGTGCCAGCTGTTCCCGGGGAAGGGGGACTAGCGGGAGGGACATTCAGTACTTC
-,TRBV20-1,few,TRBJ1-1,CSANEWKAFF,TGCAGTGCAAATGAGTGGAAAGCTTTCTTT
-,TRBV18,-,TRBJ1-2,CASSAGRDYGYTF,TGTGCCAGCTCAGCTGGCAGGGACTATGGCTACACCTTC
-,TRBV7-8,many,TRBJ2-4,CASSLNPGAENIQYF,TGTGCCAGCAGCTTAAACCCGGGGGCAGAAAACATTCAGTACTTC
-,TRBV7-3,once,TRBJ2-1,CASSLMRHNEKFF,TGTGCCAGCAGCTTAATGCGGCACAATGAGAAGTTCTTC
TRBD2,TRBV5-4,-,TRBJ2-1,CASSLSGTSGRGEQFF,TGTGCCAGCAGCTTGAGTGGGACTAGCGGGAGAGGCGAGCAGTTCTTC